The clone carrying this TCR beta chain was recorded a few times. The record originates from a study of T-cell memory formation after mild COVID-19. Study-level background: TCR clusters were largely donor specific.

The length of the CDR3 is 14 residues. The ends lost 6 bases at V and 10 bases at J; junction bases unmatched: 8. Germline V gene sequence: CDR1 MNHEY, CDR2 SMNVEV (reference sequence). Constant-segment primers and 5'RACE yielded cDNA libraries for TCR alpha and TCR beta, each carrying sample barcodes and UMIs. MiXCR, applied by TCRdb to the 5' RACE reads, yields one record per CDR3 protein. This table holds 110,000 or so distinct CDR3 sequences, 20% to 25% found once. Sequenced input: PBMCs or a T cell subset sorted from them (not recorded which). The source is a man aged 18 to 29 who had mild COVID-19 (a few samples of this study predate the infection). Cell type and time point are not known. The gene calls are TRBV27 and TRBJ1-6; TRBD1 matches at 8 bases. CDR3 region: CASSQDRAGSPLHF. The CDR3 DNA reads TGTGCCAGCAGCCAGGACAGGGCTGGGTCACCCCTCCACTTT.